The 3 T cell receptor beta chains below come from one sample, sequenced in a study of blood T cells in healthy people across ages (dated by TCRdb to about 2015). Library creation used 5' RACE. TCRdb records Illumina HiSeq 2500 as the sequencer. A second roughly 7 to 11 cycle PCR used a sample-barcoded 5' primer and a J-beta primer mix. TCRdb reprocessing: public reads trimmed at Q25 with fastp, clones called with MiXCR, in-frame beta chains kept. Identical CDR3 protein sequences are pooled into one entry, listed with their most common genes and DNA. This sample gives 1.2 million to 1.5 million distinct CDR3 sequences in total; 59% of them show up just once. The ten largest make up 5% to 7% of the sample. Specimen: blood. These receptors all stem from a man younger than 35 in good health.

In this sample, this clonotype turned up a few times. The genes are TRBV29-1 and TRBJ2-3, with TRBD2 identical over 11 bases. V lost 2 bases, J lost 2 bases, and 6 bases stayed unmatched. The CDR3 is 16 residues long. Germline V gives CDR1 SQVTM, CDR2 ANQGSEA. CDR3 in amino acids: CSVEPSSGRYTDTQYF. The CDR3 DNA follows: TGCAGCGTTGAACCCTCTAGCGGGAGGTACACAGATACGCAGTATTTT.

This rearrangement joins TRBV5-1 to TRBJ2-3, with D perhaps given as TRBD1 or TRBD2 (5 bases each). V was shortened by 4 bases and J by 5 bases, with 20 bases between the two germline ends. CDR1 is SGHRS, CDR2 YFSETQ, per germline. The CDR3 spans 16 residues. CDR3 nucleotides: TGCGCCAGCAGCAATGGGACCAGTCCGGCTGTAGATACGCAGTATTTT. As protein: CASSNGTSPAVDTQYF.

Notes on this clonotype: This may be a read error, as it is one base from a much larger clone. The V and J genes are TRBV28 and TRBJ1-1, with 7 nucleotides matching TRBD1. Germline V lookup: CDR1 MDHEN, CDR2 SYDVKM. V trimming: 11 bases; J trimming: 4 bases; junction bases outside the gene matches: 19. The CDR3 spans 16 residues. The CDR3 DNA follows: TGTGCCGCACACCATGACGTGGGACAGATGGGCACTGAAGCTTTCTTT. It specifies CAAHHDVGQMGTEAFF.